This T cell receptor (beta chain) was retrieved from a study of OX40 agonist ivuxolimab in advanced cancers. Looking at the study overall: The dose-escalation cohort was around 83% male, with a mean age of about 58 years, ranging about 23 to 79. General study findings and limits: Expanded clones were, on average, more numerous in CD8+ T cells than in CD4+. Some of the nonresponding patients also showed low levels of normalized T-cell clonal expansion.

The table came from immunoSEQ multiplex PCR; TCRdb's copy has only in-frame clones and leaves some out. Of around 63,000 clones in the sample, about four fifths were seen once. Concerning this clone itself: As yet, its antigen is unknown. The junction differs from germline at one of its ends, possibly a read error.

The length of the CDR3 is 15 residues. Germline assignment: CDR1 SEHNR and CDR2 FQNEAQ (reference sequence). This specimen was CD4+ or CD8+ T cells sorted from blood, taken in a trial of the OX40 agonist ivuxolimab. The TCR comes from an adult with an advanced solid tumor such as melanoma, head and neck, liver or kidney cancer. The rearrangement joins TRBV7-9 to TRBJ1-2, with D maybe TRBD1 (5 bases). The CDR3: CTSSLEGRVGYGYTF. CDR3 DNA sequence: TGTACCAGCAGCTTAGAGGGCAGGGTTGGCTATGGCTACACCTTC. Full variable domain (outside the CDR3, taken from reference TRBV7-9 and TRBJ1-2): DTGVSQNPRHKITKRGQNVTFRCDPISEHNRLYWYRQTLGQGPEFLTYFQNEAQLEKSRLLSDRFSAERPKGSFSTLEIQRTEQGDSAMYLCTSSLEGRVGYGYTFGSGTRLTVV.